These 6 T cell receptor beta chains came from one sample sequenced in a study of regulatory T cells in long-lasting Graves disease. Noted time point: newly diagnosed GD, antithyroid drugs for less than 3 months. PBMCs provided the RNA from which the TCR library was made. CDR3 regions were amplified by Arm-PCR using iRepertoire HTBI primers to build TCR beta libraries. TCRdb fed the multiplex PCR reads into MiXCR, producing one record per CDR3 protein. Seen here are 350,000 to 450,000 distinct CDR3 sequences, approximately 15% observed once, and the top ten hold approximately 8%. This sample was also put to use in a study of T cells in Graves' hyperthyroidism and ophthalmopathy.

This specimen was peripheral blood mononuclear cells (PBMCs), taken at new diagnosis, from a patient treated with antithyroid drugs. All receptors derive from a woman in her thirties or forties with Graves disease.

The sample holds many counts of this clonotype. V gene TRBV7-2 combines with J gene TRBJ2-7, with D possibly being TRBD2 (6 bases). This CDR3 has 15 amino acids. Germline loops: CDR1 SGHTA, CDR2 FQGNSA. The V and J ends lost 2 bases and 3 bases respectively, with 14 bases between them. CDR3 in amino acids: CASSLWGDGNYEQYF. The CDR3, as DNA: TGTGCCAGCAGCTTATGGGGGGACGGAAACTACGAGCAGTACTTC.

This clonotype was counted many times. The chain joins TRBV11-2 to TRBJ2-3; D is possibly TRBD1 or TRBD2 (5 bases each). Trimming pared 2 bases from V and 5 bases from J, leaving 14 bases between. Germline V lookup: CDR1 SGHAT, CDR2 FQNNGV. The CDR3 is 15 amino acids. CDR3 in DNA: TGTGCCAGCAGCTTATGGGGTAGAGGGGAAGATACGCAGTATTTT. Protein sequence: CASSLWGRGEDTQYF.

As concerns this clonotype: This may be a read error, as it is one base from a much larger clone. The chain is built from TRBV12-3 or TRBV12-4 and TRBJ2-5; D not certain. The CDR3 consists of 13 residues. The DNA for the CDR3 is TGTGCCAGCAGTTTTAGGCGGCAAGAGACCCGGTACTTC. It is translated as CASSFRRQETRYF.

This clonotype was seen many times. V usage is TRBV7-2 and J usage is TRBJ2-7; 12 positions match TRBD2. There are 17 residues in the CDR3. The trim removed 3 bases at V and 4 bases at J, leaving 10 bases unmatched. Germline assignment: CDR1 SGHTA and CDR2 FQGNSA. CDR3 region: CASSFRRGTSGSYEQYF. CDR3 nucleotides: TGTGCCAGCAGCTTTAGGAGGGGGACTAGCGGGTCGTACGAGCAGTACTTC.

This clonotype was detected a few times. This sequence joins TRBV7-9 and TRBJ2-1, with D possibly matching TRBD2 (5 bases). The length of the CDR3 is 16 residues. V lost 5 bases to trimming and J lost 0 bases, with 14 bases between them. Germline-derived CDR1 and CDR2 are SEHNR and FQNEAQ (reference sequence). DNA of the CDR3: TGTGCCAGCAGCAAACTAGTTCTGGGCTCCTACAATGAGCAGTTCTTC. This encodes CASSKLVLGSYNEQFF.

This clonotype has a count of ten or more. The chain carries TRBV7-6 and TRBJ2-5; maybe TRBD1 (6 bases). Germline values: CDR1 SGHVS, CDR2 FNYEAQ. Trimming left V 3 bases short and J 4 bases short, with 15 bases between. The CDR3 loop spans 15 amino acids. For the CDR3, the DNA is TGTGCCAGCAGCTTGTGGGACAAGGAGTCAGAGACCCAGTACTTC. Translated: CASSLWDKESETQYF.